Each of the 20 T cell receptor beta chains below was sequenced from the same sample in a study of post-analysis software for immune sequencing data. Sequencing libraries made from TCR beta cDNA carried unique molecular identifiers. MiXCR, run by TCRdb on the PCR reads, gives a single entry per CDR3 protein. The repertoire includes hundreds of thousands of distinct CDR3 sequences, roughly 45% of them detected once, and around 1.7% sits in the top ten. No antigens are known for them. Overall study findings and caveats: With TRBV5-6, TRBV5-1 and TRBV20-1 included, 4 to 6 TRBV segments were more frequent in patients than in controls.

Material for sequencing was blood. The origin of the receptors is a girl aged 5-17 years with multiple sclerosis.

The chain is built from TRBV29-1 and TRBJ1-2, with a possible D match to TRBD1 (5 bases). The CDR3 has 14 residues. The germline V gene has CDR1 SQVTM and CDR2 ANQGSEA. V was cut by 0 bases and J by 4 bases, with 12 bases left in between. CDR3: CSVEERGRPYGYTF. Written as DNA, the CDR3 is TGCAGCGTTGAAGAACGGGGACGGCCCTATGGCTACACCTTC.

This chain connects TRBV5-1 to TRBJ2-6, with D perhaps matching TRBD1 (5 bases). Germline V CDR1 and CDR2: SGHRS, YFSETQ. The V end was cut by 0 bases, the J end by 0 bases, with 10 bases between. This CDR3 is built from 17 residues. Here the CDR3 reads CASSLGTLSSGANVLTF. CDR3 bases: TGCGCCAGCAGCTTGGGGACATTAAGCTCTGGGGCCAACGTCCTGACTTTC.

The table lists this clonotype with a count of one. One end of the junction is discordant with germline, which a read error may explain. This chain links TRBV5-1 with TRBJ2-1, with 10 bases lining up with TRBD1. Germline CDR1 and CDR2: SGHRS and YFSETQ. This CDR3 is 15 amino acids long. The CDR3 DNA reads as TGCGCCAGCAGCTTGTGGACAGGGGGTTACAACGAGCAGTTCTTC. It codes for CASSLWTGGYNEQFF.

CDR3 sequence: CATSDQRATNTGELFF. The CDR3 region has the DNA TGTGCCACCAGTGACCAGCGGGCTACGAACACCGGGGAGCTGTTTTTT. The rearrangement joins TRBV24-1 to TRBJ2-2, with D tentatively TRBD2 (6 bases). The CDR3 is 16 residues long. Germline values: CDR1 KGHDR, CDR2 SFDVKD. Trimming took off 4 bases at V and 0 bases at J, with 11 bases between the two ends.

This chain links TRBV5-1 with TRBJ2-3; 9 positions match TRBD1. CDR3 size: 16 residues. In germline, CDR1 is SGHRS, CDR2 YFSETQ. Trimming at V came to 4 bases and at J to 2 bases, leaving 8 bases not matched to a gene. The CDR3: CASSGHGTGPTDTQYF. CDR3 DNA sequence: TGCGCCAGCAGCGGGCACGGGACAGGGCCCACAGATACGCAGTATTTT.

This clonotype was detected many times. The rearrangement links TRBV4-1 to TRBJ2-7; D unclear. CDR1 and CDR2 (germline): MGHRA, YSYEKL. Between the trimmed V and J ends, which lost 1 base and 2 bases, there was a span of 9 bases. This CDR3 comprises 14 residues. The CDR3 loop reads CASSQVGSAYEQYF. The CDR3 nucleotides are TGCGCCAGCAGCCAAGTGGGGTCCGCCTACGAGCAGTACTTC.

This chain connects TRBV29-1 to TRBJ2-7, with a possible D match to TRBD2 (6 bases). This CDR3 contains 13 residues. V was shortened by 1 base and J by 3 bases, with 10 bases between the two germline ends. Germline assignment: CDR1 SQVTM and CDR2 ANQGSEA. The CDR3 coding sequence is TGCAGCGTTGAAGGGCGGGAAGGCTACGAGCAGTACTTC. Protein sequence: CSVEGREGYEQYF.

The V gene is TRBV11-1, the J gene TRBJ2-4, with D uncertain. V gave up 5 bases and J gave up 1 base, with 9 bases separating them. There are 14 residues in the CDR3. The V gene's germline CDR1 is SGHAT and CDR2 FQDESV (reference sequence). The CDR3 spells CASSGIGAKNIQYF. CDR3 coding DNA: TGTGCCAGCAGCGGGATTGGGGCCAAAAACATTCAGTACTTC.

The rearrangement links TRBV11-2 to TRBJ2-7; 7 bases are a match to TRBD1. CDR3 length: 16 amino acids. Per germline, CDR1 SGHAT and CDR2 FQNNGV. Trimming removed 1 base from V and 3 bases from J; junction bases left unmatched: 9. This CDR3 is CASSLARQGTGYEQYF. CDR3 bases: TGTGCCAGCAGCTTAGCCCGACAGGGCACGGGCTACGAGCAGTACTTC.

This clonotype appeared a few times. V gene TRBV29-1 combines with J gene TRBJ2-5, with 8 bases fitting TRBD2. V dropped 4 bases and J dropped 4; count of bases not matched to a gene: 8. The germline CDR1 and CDR2 sequences are SQVTM and ANQGSEA. CDR3 length: 14 amino acids. Here the CDR3 reads CSVAGRAFGETQYF. The CDR3, as DNA: TGCAGCGTTGCCGGGAGGGCCTTCGGAGAGACCCAGTACTTC.

This clonotype was seen only once. The CDR3 DNA follows: TGTGCCAGCAGCCCTCAACAGGGAGGCTATGGCTACACCTTC. Amino acids: CASSPQQGGYGYTF. The V and J genes are TRBV9 and TRBJ1-2; a weak D match, TRBD1 (6 bases). The length of the CDR3 is 14 residues. The ends were cut back, 4 bases at V and 4 bases at J, with 14 bases in the middle. CDR1 and CDR2 from the germline V gene are SGDLS and YYNGEE. Filled out from reference TRBV9 and TRBJ1-2, the complete variable domain reads DSGVTQTPKHLITATGQRVTLRCSPRSGDLSVYWYQQSLDQGLQFLIQYYNGEERAKGNILERFSAQQFPDLHSELNLSSLELGDSALYFCASSPQQGGYGYTFGSGTRLTVV.

The chain has TRBV30 and TRBJ2-3, with D maybe TRBD2 (7 bases). V was trimmed by 4 bases and J by 2 bases, leaving 13 bases between them. This CDR3 comprises 14 residues. Per the germline V gene, CDR1 is GTSNPN and CDR2 is SVGIG (reference sequence). The CDR3 region is CAWTAGAFTDTQYF. The CDR3 DNA sequence: TGTGCCTGGACGGCGGGGGCCTTCACAGATACGCAGTATTTT.

The chain links TRBV10-3 to TRBJ2-1; D gene ambiguous. In germline, CDR1 is ENHRY, CDR2 SYGVKD. V shed 6 bases and J shed 14 bases, with 17 bases lying between them. There are 12 residues in the CDR3. The CDR3, as DNA: TGTGCCATCAGCGTAACCCAAGGAAGGGAGTTCTTC. Translated, it gives CAISVTQGREFF.

The V and J genes are TRBV5-1 and TRBJ2-4, with 9 nucleotides matching TRBD1. The CDR3 covers 14 residues. J gave up 8 bases and V 2 bases, and 5 bases lay outside the gene matches. CDR1 and CDR2 from the germline V gene are SGHRS and YFSETQ. CDR3 amino acids: CASSLSQGADIQYF. CDR3 sequence (DNA): TGCGCCAGCAGCTTATCACAGGGGGCAGACATTCAGTACTTC.

The chain has TRBV4-2 and TRBJ2-1; TRBD2 aligns across 7 bases. The CDR3 is 15 amino acids. The V gene end was trimmed by 4 bases and the J gene end by 10 bases; junction bases not matched to a gene: 13. Germline lookup yields CDR1 LGHNA and CDR2 YNFKEQ. For the CDR3, the DNA is TGTGCCAGCAGCCCCGGGACTAACCCCCCCAAGGAGCAGTTCTTC. Protein: CASSPGTNPPKEQFF.

This clonotype has only a few counts. V is TRBV11-2 and J is TRBJ2-5; 12 positions agree with TRBD2. CDR1 is SGHAT and CDR2 is FQNNGV in the germline V gene. The J segment lost 5 bases and the V segment lost 5 bases, leaving 6 bases of the junction unmatched. CDR3 length equals 15 residues. The CDR3 sequence: CASSRPSGGGETQYF. CDR3 DNA sequence: TGTGCCAGCAGCCGTCCTAGCGGGGGGGGGGAGACCCAGTACTTC. The whole variable domain, filled in from reference TRBV11-2 and TRBJ2-5, reads EAGVAQSPRYKIIEKRQSVAFWCNPISGHATLYWYQQILGQGPKLLIQFQNNGVVDDSQLPKDRFSAERLKGVDSTLKIQPAKLEDSAVYLCASSRPSGGGETQYFGPGTRLLVL.

The rearrangement joins TRBV20-1 to TRBJ2-7; perhaps TRBD1 as D (5 bases). V was pared by 8 bases and J by 1 base, with 12 bases between. This CDR3 is 12 amino acids long. CDR1 and CDR2 from the germline V gene are DFQATT and SNEGSKA (reference sequence). The DNA of the CDR3 is TGCAGTCTCAGTAAGGGGTCCTACGAGCAGTACTTC. It is translated as CSLSKGSYEQYF.

J is TRBJ2-1 and V is TRBV24-1; 10 bases line up with TRBD2. Germline trimming cut 6 bases from V and 8 bases from J; bases unmatched to any gene: 12. The CDR3 sequence is 16 residues long. From germline, CDR1 is KGHDR and CDR2 SFDVKD. The CDR3 region is CATSSSSGSGGDEQFF. The CDR3 nucleotides read TGTGCCACCAGTTCATCTAGCGGGAGCGGCGGAGATGAGCAGTTCTTC.

This chain connects TRBV6-6 to TRBJ2-1; the D is unclear. Germline V gene lookup returns CDR1 MNHNY and CDR2 SVGAGI (reference sequence). V was pared by 7 bases and J by 0 bases, with 13 bases between. The CDR3 length is 15 residues. The DNA for the CDR3 is TGTGCCAGCACGGGCGAAGAGAGCTCCTACAATGAGCAGTTCTTC. It is translated as CASTGEESSYNEQFF.

In its sample, this clonotype was seen a few times. This chain uses TRBV27 with TRBJ2-7; TRBD1 agrees at 8 bases. J gave up 7 bases and V 7 bases, and 9 bases lay outside the gene matches. The CDR3 consists of 13 residues. Germline V gives CDR1 MNHEY, CDR2 SMNVEV (reference sequence). The CDR3 reads CASMDRVIREQYF. The CDR3 DNA follows: TGTGCCAGCATGGACAGGGTAATAAGGGAGCAGTACTTC.